The TCR beta chain under discussion was sequenced for a study of T-cell memory formation after mild COVID-19. There are many counts of this clonotype. What it binds is not known. V was clipped by 4 bases and J by 3 bases, with 1 base between them. In germline, CDR1 is SGHTA, CDR2 FQGNSA. This CDR3 has 11 residues. Using its own MiXCR run on the 5' RACE reads, TCRdb lists one record per CDR3 protein. Seen here are around 250,000 distinct CDR3 sequences, 8.5% to 9.5% observed once, and the top ten hold around a fifth. Broader study findings: Contracting clones from day 15 to 85 showed balanced CD4/CD8; later expanders favored CD4+.

The sequencing sample was made of PBMCs or a T cell subset sorted from them (not recorded which). This sequence joins TRBV7-2 and TRBJ2-1; no definite D call. The clonotype originates from a young man who had mild COVID-19 (a few samples of this study predate the infection). Cell type and time point are not known. The CDR3 nucleotides are TGTGCCAGCAGCTACTACAATGAGCAGTTCTTC. This encodes CASSYYNEQFF.